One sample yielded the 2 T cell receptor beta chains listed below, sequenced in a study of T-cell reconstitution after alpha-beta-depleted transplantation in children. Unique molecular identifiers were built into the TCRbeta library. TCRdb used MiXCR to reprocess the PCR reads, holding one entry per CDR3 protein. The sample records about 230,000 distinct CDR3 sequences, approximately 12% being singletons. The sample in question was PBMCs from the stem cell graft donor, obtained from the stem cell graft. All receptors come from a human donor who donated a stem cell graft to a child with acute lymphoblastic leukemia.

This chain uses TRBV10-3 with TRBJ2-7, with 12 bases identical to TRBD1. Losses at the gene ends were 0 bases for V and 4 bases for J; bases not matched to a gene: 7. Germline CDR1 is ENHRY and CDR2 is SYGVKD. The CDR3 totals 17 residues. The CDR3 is CAISESDSGQGAYEQYF. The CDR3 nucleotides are TGTGCCATCAGTGAGTCAGATTCGGGACAGGGGGCGTACGAGCAGTACTTC.

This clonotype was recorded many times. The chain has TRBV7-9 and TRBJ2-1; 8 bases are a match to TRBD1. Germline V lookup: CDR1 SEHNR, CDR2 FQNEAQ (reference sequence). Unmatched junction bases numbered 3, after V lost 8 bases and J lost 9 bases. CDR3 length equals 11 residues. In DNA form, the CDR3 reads TGTGCCAGCGGACAGGGAAGTGAGCAGTTCTTC. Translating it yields CASGQGSEQFF. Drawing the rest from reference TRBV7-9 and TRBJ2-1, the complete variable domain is DTGVSQNPRHKITKRGQNVTFRCDPISEHNRLYWYRQTLGQGPEFLTYFQNEAQLEKSRLLSDRFSAERPKGSFSTLEIQRTEQGDSAMYLCASGQGSEQFFGPGTRLTVL.